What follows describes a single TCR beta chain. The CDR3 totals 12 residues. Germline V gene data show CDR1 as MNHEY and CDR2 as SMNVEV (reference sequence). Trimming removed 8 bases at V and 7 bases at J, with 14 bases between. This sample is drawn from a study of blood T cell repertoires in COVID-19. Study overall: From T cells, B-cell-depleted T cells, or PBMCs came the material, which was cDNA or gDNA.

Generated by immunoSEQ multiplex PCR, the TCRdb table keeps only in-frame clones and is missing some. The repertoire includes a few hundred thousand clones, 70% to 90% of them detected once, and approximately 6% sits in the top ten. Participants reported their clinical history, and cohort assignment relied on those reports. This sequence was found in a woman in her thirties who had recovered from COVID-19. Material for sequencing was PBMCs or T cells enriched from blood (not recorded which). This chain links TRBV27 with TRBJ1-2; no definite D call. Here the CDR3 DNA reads TGTGCCAGCTCCCCCGCGGGCGGTGGCTACACCTTC. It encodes CASSPAGGGYTF.